The 30 T cell receptor beta chains below all came from one sample that was sequenced in a study of T cell responses to AZD1222 COVID-19 vaccine. The protocol was immunoSEQ multiplex PCR, while the TCRdb copy is restricted to in-frame clones and leaves out a portion. Of about 76,000 clones in the sample, over 60% were seen once. Sample: peripheral blood, taken 28 days after the second dose of the MenACWY control vaccine. The receptors shown here come from an adult who received the MenACWY meningococcal vaccine as a control.

The chain links TRBV6-2 or TRBV6-3 to TRBJ1-5; D remains unclear. V was clipped by 2 bases and J by 4 bases, with 6 bases between them. Per germline, CDR1 MNHEY and CDR2 SVGEGT. CDR3 length: 13 residues. In DNA form, the CDR3 reads TGTGCCAGCAGTTACGCGGGTAATCAGCCCCAGCATTTT. As protein: CASSYAGNQPQHF.

V usage is TRBV6-4 and J usage is TRBJ2-2; 7 bases map to TRBD2. Germline CDR1 reads MRHNA; CDR2 reads SNTAGT. Trimming removed 5 bases from V and 1 base from J; junction bases left unmatched: 1. This CDR3 comprises 14 residues. CDR3 protein: CASSPSGNTGELFF. The CDR3 nucleotides are TGTGCCAGCAGTCCTAGCGGGAACACCGGGGAGCTGTTTTTT.

This chain uses TRBV19 with TRBJ2-1; D assignment may be TRBD1 or TRBD2 (5 bases each). CDR3 length: 15 residues. The germline V gene has CDR1 LNHDA and CDR2 SQIVND (reference sequence). Trimming stripped 5 bases from V and 0 bases from J, with 11 bases between. In nucleotides, the CDR3 is TGTGCCAGTAGTTACGGGGCTAGCTCCTACAATGAGCAGTTCTTC. This codes for CASSYGASSYNEQFF. Drawing the rest from reference TRBV19 and TRBJ2-1, the complete variable domain is DGGITQSPKYLFRKEGQNVTLSCEQNLNHDAMYWYRQDPGQGLRLIYYSQIVNDFQKGDIAEGYSVSREKKESFPLTVTSAQKNPTAFYLCASSYGASSYNEQFFGPGTRLTVL.

Details on this clone: At the DNA level, this CDR3 is encoded by other sequences in the same sample as well. The chain has TRBV30 and TRBJ1-1, with D hard to call. Between the trimmed V and J ends, which lost 2 bases and 1 base, there was a span of 8 bases. The CDR3 spans 13 residues. Germline V gives CDR1 GTSNPN, CDR2 SVGIG (reference sequence). CDR3 in amino acids: CAWSPRPNTEAFF. The CDR3, as DNA: TGTGCCTGGAGTCCCCGCCCGAACACTGAAGCTTTCTTT.

The V and J genes are TRBV9 and TRBJ2-1, with 9 bases aligning to TRBD2. The CDR3 is 16 amino acids. V trimming: 0 bases; J trimming: 6 bases; junction bases outside the gene matches: 7. Germline assignment: CDR1 SGDLS and CDR2 YYNGEE. The CDR3 reads CASSVAPLAGPNEQFF. The CDR3 nucleotides are TGTGCCAGCAGCGTAGCTCCTCTAGCGGGACCCAATGAGCAGTTCTTC.

The V gene is TRBV24-1, the J gene TRBJ2-2; no reliable D call. Germline CDR1 is KGHDR and CDR2 is SFDVKD. With 5 bases removed from V and 5 bases from J, the gap between germline ends came to 5 bases. The CDR3 has 12 amino acids. The CDR3 protein is CATSGKTGELFF. CDR3 sequence (DNA): TGTGCCACCAGTGGAAAGACCGGGGAGCTGTTTTTT.

The V call is TRBV5-4, the J call TRBJ1-6, with 8 bases that match TRBD1. Looked up from germline, CDR1 is SGHNT and CDR2 is YYREEE (reference sequence). The J segment lost 9 bases and the V segment lost 3 bases, leaving 5 bases of the junction unmatched. The CDR3 has 14 amino acids. CDR3 DNA: TGTGCCAGCAGCTCACAGGGGGAAGGTTCACCCCTCCACTTT. Translated: CASSSQGEGSPLHF.

The rearrangement uses TRBV7-2 and TRBJ2-1, with a possible D match to TRBD2 (7 bases). V shed 2 bases and J shed 4 bases, with 15 bases lying between them. In germline, CDR1 is SGHTA, CDR2 FQGNSA. The CDR3 totals 16 residues. Written as DNA, the CDR3 is TGTGCCAGCAGCTTAACGGTGGGGGGGGCTTACAATGAGCAGTTCTTC. Translating it yields CASSLTVGGAYNEQFF. Filled out from reference TRBV7-2 and TRBJ2-1, the complete variable domain reads GAGVSQSPSNKVTEKGKDVELRCDPISGHTALYWYRQSLGQGLEFLIYFQGNSAPDKSGLPSDRFSAERTGGSVSTLTIQRTQQEDSAVYLCASSLTVGGAYNEQFFGPGTRLTVL.

The chain has TRBV5-5 and TRBJ2-2; possibly TRBD1 or TRBD2 for D (5 bases each). V lost 0 bases and J 4 bases, leaving 13 bases between the germline ends. CDR1 SGHKS and CDR2 YYEKEE come from the germline V gene (reference sequence). CDR3 length: 16 residues. The CDR3 loop is CASSLGYRDPTGELFF. The DNA for the CDR3 is TGTGCCAGCAGCTTGGGCTACCGGGACCCCACCGGGGAGCTGTTTTTT.

This clone was detected a few times. CDR3 nucleotide sequence: TGCGCCAGCAGCTCGGACGGAAACATGAACACTGAAGCTTTCTTT. Protein sequence: CASSSDGNMNTEAFF. The J gene is TRBJ1-1, the V gene TRBV5-1; D not certain. The germline gives CDR1 SGHRS, CDR2 YFSETQ. The germline V and J ends were trimmed by 3 bases and 0 bases, with 12 bases remaining between them. This CDR3 contains 15 residues.

The rearrangement links TRBV7-9 to TRBJ1-6; D gene uncertain. Germline assignment: CDR1 SEHNR and CDR2 FQNEAQ (reference sequence). CDR3 length equals 14 residues. Trimming removed 3 bases from V and 6 bases from J, with 9 bases in between. CDR3 nucleotide sequence: TGTGCCAGCAGCTTGCCCATCCGTAATTCACCCCTCCACTTT. This translates into CASSLPIRNSPLHF.

The chain joins TRBV4-1 to TRBJ2-1; 12 bases are shared with TRBD2. Germline CDR1 MGHRA, CDR2 YSYEKL. The CDR3 has 15 residues. With 4 bases clipped from V and 7 bases from J, the junction kept 5 bases outside the gene matches. The CDR3 sequence is CASSLTSGSRNEQFF. Written as DNA, the CDR3 is TGCGCCAGCAGCCTGACTAGCGGGAGTAGAAATGAGCAGTTCTTC.

J is TRBJ1-1 and V is TRBV29-1, with D tentatively TRBD1 (5 bases). The CDR3 is 13 residues long. Trimming shortened V by 4 bases and J by 6 bases, and 15 bases separated the two germline ends. Germline-derived CDR1 and CDR2 are SQVTM and ANQGSEA. The DNA of the CDR3 is TGCAGCGTTGGCTTCCGGGGCAGGGCTGAAGCTTTCTTT. Its protein product is CSVGFRGRAEAFF.

The chain has TRBV29-1 and TRBJ2-5; 10 nucleotides align to TRBD1. V lost 4 bases and J lost 8; bases outside the gene matches: 4. In germline, CDR1 is SQVTM, CDR2 ANQGSEA. The CDR3 runs 12 residues. The CDR3 sequence is CSVGGQGETQYF. As DNA, the CDR3 is TGCAGCGTTGGAGGACAGGGGGAAACCCAGTACTTC.

The chain couples TRBV5-5 to TRBJ1-3; tentative D call: TRBD1 (5 bases). V was trimmed by 0 bases and J by 2 bases, leaving 6 bases between them. This CDR3 has 14 residues. From germline, CDR1 is SGHKS and CDR2 YYEKEE (reference sequence). The CDR3 loop is CASSLVGPGNTIYF. The CDR3 nucleotides read TGTGCCAGCAGCTTGGTGGGGCCTGGAAACACCATATATTTT.

The chain uses TRBV4-2 and TRBJ2-2; the D gene is possibly TRBD1 (6 bases). The CDR3 is 15 amino acids. Germline V gene sequence: CDR1 LGHNA, CDR2 YNFKEQ. V gave up 0 bases and J gave up 7 bases, with 12 bases separating them. In DNA form, the CDR3 reads TGTGCCAGCAGCCAAGATAACAGGGAAGACGGGGAGCTGTTTTTT. Amino acids: CASSQDNREDGELFF.

This clone has a single count. The chain carries TRBV5-5 and TRBJ1-1; D is ambiguous. The germline V gene has CDR1 SGHKS and CDR2 YYEKEE (reference sequence). The CDR3 extends over 13 amino acids. The V and J ends lost 2 bases and 3 bases respectively, with 8 bases between them. The CDR3 nucleotides are TGTGCCAGCAGCTTTTCAGAGGACACTGAAGCTTTCTTT. This translates into CASSFSEDTEAFF.

This chain uses TRBV14 with TRBJ2-1; the D is unclear. This CDR3 contains 16 residues. V was shortened by 4 bases and J by 0 bases, with 13 bases between the two germline ends. Germline CDR1 reads SGHDN; CDR2 reads FVKESK. Here the CDR3 reads CASSPGKVRSYNEQFF. The DNA for the CDR3 is TGTGCCAGCAGCCCCGGTAAGGTCCGCTCCTACAATGAGCAGTTCTTC.

The chain carries TRBV19 and TRBJ2-5; 7 bases map to TRBD1. Looked up from germline, CDR1 is LNHDA and CDR2 is SQIVND (reference sequence). CDR3 length equals 15 residues. Trimming cost V 5 bases and J 2 bases; bases outside gene matches: 8. The DNA for the CDR3 is TGTGCCAGTAGTCCCCGGAGACAGGGACAAGAGACCCAGTACTTC. Protein sequence: CASSPRRQGQETQYF.

The chain joins TRBV7-2 to TRBJ1-1, with D perhaps TRBD1 (5 bases). The germline V gene encodes CDR1 SGHTA and CDR2 FQGNSA. This CDR3 has 14 residues. With 5 bases removed from V and 4 bases from J, the gap between germline ends came to 14 bases. This CDR3 reads CASSPGRGSTEAFF. The CDR3, as DNA: TGTGCCAGCAGCCCGGGGCGGGGCTCCACTGAAGCTTTCTTT.

This chain joins TRBV6-1 and TRBJ2-5; D may be TRBD1 (8 bases). CDR1 and CDR2 from the germline V gene are MNHNS and SASEGT. The V end lost 2 bases, the J end lost 1 base, and 17 bases lay between the germline ends. The CDR3 spans 17 residues. CDR3 coding DNA: TGTGCCAGCAGTGAACTAGGACAGGGAGGGATCCAAGAGACCCAGTACTTC. It specifies CASSELGQGGIQETQYF.

V is TRBV6-2 or TRBV6-3 and J is TRBJ1-2; D is undetermined. The CDR3 consists of 14 residues. The V end lost 4 bases, the J end lost 1 base, and 10 bases lay between the germline ends. Germline V gene lookup returns CDR1 MNHEY and CDR2 SVGEGT. The CDR3 DNA reads as TGTGCCAGCAGTTCGACGGATTTTAACTATGGCTACACCTTC. Translation: CASSSTDFNYGYTF.

About this clone itself: The sample carries other DNA sequences with the same CDR3. J is TRBJ1-2 and V is TRBV10-3; D gene uncertain. Trimming left V 0 bases short and J 4 bases short, with 6 bases between. CDR1 ENHRY and CDR2 SYGVKD come from the germline V gene. This CDR3 contains 13 residues. Here the CDR3 DNA reads TGTGCCATCAGTGAGTCCACAGTCTATGGCTACACCTTC. Translation gives CAISESTVYGYTF.

CDR3 protein: CASSEITVSEQFF. Written as DNA, the CDR3 is TGTGCCAGCAGTGAAATAACAGTTTCTGAGCAGTTCTTC. This sequence joins TRBV6-1 and TRBJ2-1; the D is unclear. This CDR3 comprises 13 residues. The V gene's germline CDR1 is MNHNS and CDR2 SASEGT. Trimming shortened V by 2 bases and J by 9 bases, and 11 bases separated the two germline ends.

The chain employs TRBV4-3 and TRBJ1-1; a weak D match, TRBD1 (6 bases). CDR1 and CDR2 (germline): LGHNA, YSLEER. The CDR3 has 14 residues. V lost 6 bases and J lost 1, with 12 bases in between. The CDR3 spells CASSYGGANTEAFF. In DNA form, the CDR3 reads TGCGCCAGCAGTTATGGGGGGGCGAACACTGAAGCTTTCTTT.

The rearrangement joins TRBV2 to TRBJ1-2; no firm D call. Trimming stripped 1 base from V and 2 bases from J, with 14 bases between. The CDR3 sequence is 16 residues long. The germline CDR1 and CDR2 sequences are SNHLY and FYNNEI. The CDR3 is CASSEGWRRQNYGYTF. CDR3 nucleotide sequence: TGTGCCAGCAGTGAAGGTTGGCGTAGACAAAACTATGGCTACACCTTC.

This chain joins TRBV6-5 and TRBJ1-4, with D maybe TRBD1 (6 bases). This CDR3 is 14 amino acids long. V was trimmed by 6 bases and J by 3 bases, leaving 11 bases between them. Germline CDR1 is MNHEY and CDR2 is SVGAGI. The CDR3 loop reads CASSRTASNEKLFF. CDR3 coding DNA: TGTGCCAGCAGCCGGACAGCATCTAATGAAAAACTGTTTTTT.

This chain uses TRBV7-2 with TRBJ1-2; TRBD1 matches at 7 bases. Trimming at V came to 5 bases and at J to 8 bases, leaving 8 bases not matched to a gene. This CDR3 is 13 amino acids long. Per germline, CDR1 SGHTA and CDR2 FQGNSA. The CDR3 is CASSPGQAQGYTF. Here the CDR3 DNA reads TGTGCCAGCAGCCCCGGACAGGCACAGGGCTACACCTTC.

The rearrangement uses TRBV7-9 and TRBJ2-7, with 7 bases fitting TRBD2. The J segment lost 5 bases and the V segment lost 5 bases, leaving 3 bases of the junction unmatched. CDR1 SEHNR and CDR2 FQNEAQ come from the germline V gene (reference sequence). The CDR3 sequence is 12 residues long. The CDR3 DNA sequence: TGTGCCAGCAGCCCGGGAGGTAACGAGCAGTACTTC. It encodes CASSPGGNEQYF.

There are many counts of this clone. This rearrangement joins TRBV5-5 to TRBJ2-3, with D possibly matching TRBD2 (5 bases). The ends were cut back, 4 bases at V and 4 bases at J, with 10 bases in the middle. Per the germline V gene, CDR1 is SGHKS and CDR2 is YYEKEE (reference sequence). The CDR3 spans 13 residues. The CDR3: CASSTPRADTQYF. CDR3 nucleotides: TGTGCCAGCAGCACCCCGCGGGCAGATACGCAGTATTTT.